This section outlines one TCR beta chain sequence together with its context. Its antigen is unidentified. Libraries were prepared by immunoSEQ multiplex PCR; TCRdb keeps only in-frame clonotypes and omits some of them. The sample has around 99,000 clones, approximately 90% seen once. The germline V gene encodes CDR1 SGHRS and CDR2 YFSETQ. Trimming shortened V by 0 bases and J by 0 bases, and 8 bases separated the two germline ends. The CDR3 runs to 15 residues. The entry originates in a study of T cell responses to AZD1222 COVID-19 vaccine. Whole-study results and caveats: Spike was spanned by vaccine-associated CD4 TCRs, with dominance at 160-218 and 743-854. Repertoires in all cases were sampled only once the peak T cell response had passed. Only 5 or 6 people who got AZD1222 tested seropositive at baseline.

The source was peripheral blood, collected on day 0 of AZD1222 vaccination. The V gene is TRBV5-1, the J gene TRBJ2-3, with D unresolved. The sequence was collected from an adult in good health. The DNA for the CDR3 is TGCGCCAGCAGCTTGGCACCCTCTAGCACAGATACGCAGTATTTT. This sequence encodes CASSLAPSSTDTQYF.